This TCR beta chain emerged from a study of persistence of HIV-infected CD4 T cells. On the study more broadly: Blood samples, up to roughly 200 mL, came from multiple time points, except two leukapheresis donors sampled once.

This was the immunoSEQ version 4 assay in survey mode. This table comes from immunoSEQ multiplex PCR, and its TCRdb copy is limited to in-frame clones, with some not included. The table records about 48,000 clones, more than 70% of them present only once. Lysates of CMV-infected fibroblasts at around 9.1 ug/mL stimulated these cells. Sorted nonresponding memory CD4+ T cells were CD40L-negative, CD69-negative, CD45RO-high. Donors were HIV-1-infected adults who began suppressive ART during chronic infection. For this clone: Its matching antigen is unknown.

Germline V gene sequence: CDR1 SGDLS, CDR2 YYNGEE. The CDR3 extends over 14 amino acids. Deletions cut 2 bases from V and 8 bases from J, with 16 bases between. The input for sequencing was CD4+ T cells sorted from PBMCs after roughly 18-hour stimulation, taken from a patient who received antiretroviral therapy. V usage is TRBV9 and J usage is TRBJ1-2; no clear D gene. This TCR was sampled from an adult man with HIV who was CMV-seropositive. CDR3 nucleotides: TGTGCCAGCAGCGTCCGCGAACAGAGTCACGGCTACACCTTC. Protein sequence: CASSVREQSHGYTF.